This T cell receptor (beta chain) was documented in a study of T-cell memory formation after mild COVID-19. Study-wide results and caveats: Second-wave clones peaking on day 37 lacked confirmed SARS-CoV-2 specificity. Those CD4+ clones that contracted were mainly in CM and EM (CD8+ ones in EMRA).

TCRdb reprocessed the 5' RACE reads via MiXCR and lists one record per CDR3 protein. The sample holds approximately 12,000 distinct CDR3 sequences; around 13% are singletons and the top ten take more than 45%. In its sample, this clonotype was seen a few times. Its antigen is as yet unknown. CDR3 length: 14 amino acids. Looked up from germline, CDR1 is SNHLY and CDR2 is FYNNEI. The V gene end was trimmed by 6 bases and the J gene end by 8 bases; junction bases not matched to a gene: 3. The chain carries TRBV2 and TRBJ2-1; 14 nucleotides align to TRBD2. The clonotype was recovered from a man younger than 30 who had mild COVID-19 (a few samples of this study predate the infection). Cell type and time point are not known. Sequencing was carried out using PBMCs or a T cell subset sorted from them (not recorded which). This CDR3 reads CASRGTSGGHEQFF. The CDR3 coding sequence is TGTGCCAGCAGGGGGACTAGCGGGGGCCATGAGCAGTTCTTC.